A selection of T cell receptor beta chains follows, all from one sample in a study of blood T cell repertoires in COVID-19. The data were produced by immunoSEQ multiplex PCR, yet TCRdb's version contains in-frame clones alone and is incomplete. The sample lists fewer than 300,000 clones; about four fifths were seen once. The sequenced sample consisted of PBMCs or T cells enriched from blood (not recorded which). The receptor source for this set is a man in his forties or fifties who had been exposed to COVID-19. The CDR3 runs from the conserved cysteine through the conserved F or W. D genes are given only for firm matches. Clone size is given for some rows only: seen once, a few or many times, or a class if the clone is expanded.

TRBJ2-3 | TRBV10-1 | . | once | CASSVLAGADTQYF | TGCGCCAGCAGTGTACTAGCTGGGGCAGATACGCAGTATTTT
TRBJ1-1 | TRBV7-8 | . | . | CASSLAWGVGRTEAFF | TGTGCCAGCAGCTTAGCGTGGGGAGTCGGGCGGACTGAAGCTTTCTTT
TRBJ2-7 | TRBV5-1 | TRBD1 | . | CASSRESGTGTYEQYF | TGCGCCAGCAGCCGAGAATCCGGGACAGGGACCTACGAGCAGTACTTC
TRBJ2-5 | TRBV11-3 | . | . | CASSSPRWETQYF | TGTGCCAGCAGCTCCCCCCGGTGGGAGACCCAGTACTTC
TRBJ2-5 | TRBV7-3 | . | . | CASSLNGMVETQYF | TGTGCCAGCAGCTTAAACGGGATGGTAGAGACCCAGTACTTC
TRBJ2-7 | TRBV25-1 | . | . | CASSEYREDEQYF | TGTGCCAGCAGTGAATATAGGGAGGACGAGCAGTACTTC
TRBJ2-6 | TRBV7-3 | TRBD1 | . | CASSLRQGFGFGHSGANVLTF | TGTGCCAGCAGCTTAAGACAGGGTTTTGGTTTTGGCCACTCTGGGGCCAACGTCCTGACTTTC
TRBJ2-1 | TRBV7-9 | TRBD2 | . | CASSSPGLAPINEQFF | TGTGCCAGCAGCTCTCCGGGACTAGCGCCCATCAATGAGCAGTTCTTC
TRBJ2-3 | TRBV24-1 | TRBD2 | . | CATSDSGAGGGTDTQYF | TGTGCCACCAGTGATTCCGGGGCGGGAGGTGGGACAGATACGCAGTATTTT
TRBJ1-1 | TRBV24-1 | . | . | CATSRSFGEAFF | TGTGCCACCTCGCGGAGTTTTGGGGAAGCTTTCTTT
TRBJ2-2 | TRBV7-2 | TRBD1 | . | CASRRQGRGTGELFF | TGTGCCAGCAGGAGACAGGGTAGGGGTACCGGGGAGCTGTTTTTT
TRBJ1-5 | TRBV10-3 | . | once | CAISIDRTNQPQHF | TGTGCCATCAGCATTGACAGAACGAATCAGCCCCAGCATTTT
TRBJ2-3 | TRBV12-3/TRBV12-4 | . | . | CASTTPPDTQYF | TGTGCCAGCACGACACCCCCAGATACGCAGTATTTT
TRBJ1-4 | TRBV6-5 | TRBD1 | few | CASGKDRGNEKLFF | TGTGCCAGCGGAAAAGACAGGGGAAATGAAAAACTGTTTTTT
TRBJ2-1 | TRBV27 | TRBD2 | . | CASSLSSGSSYNEQFF | TGTGCCAGCAGTTTATCAAGCGGGAGCTCCTACAATGAGCAGTTCTTC
TRBJ1-1 | TRBV19 | . | few | CASSKQTTVAAFF | TGTGCCAGTAGTAAACAAACGACAGTGGCAGCTTTCTTT
TRBJ1-5 | TRBV2 | . | . | CASGQWSNQPQHF | TGTGCCAGCGGACAGTGGAGTAATCAGCCCCAGCATTTT
TRBJ2-5 | TRBV18 | . | . | CASTKQGQETQYF | TGTGCCAGCACGAAACAGGGCCAGGAGACCCAGTACTTC
TRBJ1-1 | TRBV7-9 | . | . | CASSSGFGAFF | TGTGCCAGCAGCTCAGGGTTCGGGGCTTTCTTT
TRBJ1-3 | TRBV5-1 | . | . | CASSEVSGNTIYF | TGCGCCAGCAGCGAGGTCTCTGGAAACACCATATATTTT
TRBJ2-2 | TRBV9 | TRBD2 | . | CASSASGRVNTGELFF | TGTGCCAGCAGCGCTAGCGGGAGGGTAAACACCGGGGAGCTGTTTTTT
TRBJ1-3 | TRBV18 | . | once | CASSPNGSGNTIYF | TGTGCCAGCTCACCAAACGGCTCTGGAAACACCATATATTTT
TRBJ2-3 | TRBV7-2 | TRBD2 | . | CASSLRLRGGGADTQYF | TGTGCCAGCAGCTTAAGATTGCGGGGGGGTGGCGCAGATACGCAGTATTTT
TRBJ1-3 | TRBV19 | . | once | CASTSGQGAGNTIYF | TGTGCCAGTACTTCTGGGCAGGGTGCTGGAAACACCATATATTTT
TRBJ1-6 | TRBV19 | . | . | CASSIQGTMGSPLHF | TGTGCCAGTAGTATCCAGGGGACCATGGGGTCACCCCTCCACTTT
TRBJ2-2 | TRBV29-1 | . | . | CSVVLARELFF | TGCAGCGTTGTGTTAGCGAGGGAGCTGTTTTTT
TRBJ1-2 | TRBV24-1 | . | once | CATSDSSWSYTF | TGTGCCACCTCGGACAGCTCATGGAGCTACACCTTC
TRBJ2-1 | TRBV9 | . | once | CASSVDHTSNEEQFF | TGTGCCAGCAGCGTAGACCATACCTCTAACGAGGAGCAGTTCTTC
TRBJ2-3 | TRBV5-1 | TRBD2 | . | CASSTGTSVTDTQYF | TGCGCCAGCAGTACCGGGACTAGTGTTACAGATACGCAGTATTTT
TRBJ1-1 | TRBV6-5 | . | . | CASRRVSTEAFF | TGTGCCAGCAGGAGGGTAAGCACTGAAGCTTTCTTT
TRBJ1-4 | TRBV5-4 | TRBD1 | . | CASSLDRGGKLFF | TGTGCCAGCAGCTTGGACAGGGGTGGGAAACTGTTTTTT
TRBJ1-1 | TRBV10-2 | . | . | CASTGVNTEAFF | TGCGCATCCACGGGAGTTAACACTGAAGCTTTCTTT
TRBJ2-2 | TRBV3-1/TRBV3-2 | TRBD2 | . | CASTGIAGSSTGELFF | TGTGCCAGCACAGGGATAGCGGGTTCTTCGACCGGGGAGCTGTTTTTT
TRBJ1-6 | TRBV5-6 | . | . | CASSLQGQPLHF | TGTGCCAGCAGCCTACAGGGCCAACCCCTCCACTTT
TRBJ1-4 | TRBV5-1 | . | . | CASSLRSSSEKLFF | TGCGCCAGCAGCTTACGGAGTTCTAGTGAAAAACTGTTTTTT
TRBJ1-1 | TRBV10-1 | . | . | CASSEFGSSGIGGRMNTEAFF | TGCGCCAGCAGTGAATTTGGCTCGTCCGGAATAGGGGGACGAATGAACACTGAAGCTTTCTTT
TRBJ1-2 | TRBV6-5 | TRBD1 | . | CASRRTGSGYTF | TGTGCCAGCAGAAGGACAGGGAGTGGCTACACCTTC
TRBJ1-2 | TRBV12-3/TRBV12-4 | TRBD1 | few | CASSSQGFYGYTF | TGTGCCAGCAGTTCACAGGGGTTCTATGGCTACACCTTC
TRBJ1-5 | TRBV2 | . | . | CASSFRQVSNQPQHF | TGTGCCAGCAGTTTTAGACAGGTTAGCAATCAGCCCCAGCATTTT
TRBJ2-3 | TRBV19 | . | once | CASLGDTQYF | TGTGCCAGTTTGGGCGATACGCAGTATTTT
TRBJ2-1 | TRBV20-1 | TRBD2 | . | CSASLAGYEQFF | TGCAGTGCTAGTTTAGCGGGCTATGAGCAGTTCTTC
TRBJ2-7 | TRBV12-3/TRBV12-4 | . | . | CASTDNYEQYF | TGTGCCAGCACTGACAACTACGAGCAGTACTTC
TRBJ2-1 | TRBV24-1 | TRBD2 | . | CATSMGLAGHNEQFF | TGTGCCACCAGCATGGGACTAGCGGGTCACAATGAGCAGTTCTTC
TRBJ2-1 | TRBV12-3/TRBV12-4 | TRBD2 | . | CASRTLAGVVFF | TGTGCCAGCAGAACTCTAGCGGGAGTAGTGTTCTTC
TRBJ2-3 | TRBV3-1/TRBV3-2 | . | . | CASSQEIGTQGTQYF | TGTGCCAGCAGCCAAGAGATAGGGACACAAGGTACGCAGTATTTT
TRBJ1-4 | TRBV10-2 | TRBD1 | . | CASSESRGREKLFF | TGCGCCAGCAGTGAGTCAAGGGGGCGTGAAAAACTGTTTTTT
TRBJ2-1 | TRBV7-3 | . | . | CASSSGGEQFF | TGTGCCAGCAGCTCCGGCGGTGAGCAGTTCTTC
TRBJ2-5 | TRBV7-9 | TRBD1 | once | CASSFRRQGLYEETQYF | TGTGCCAGCAGCTTCCGGCGACAGGGGTTGTATGAAGAGACCCAGTACTTC
TRBJ2-7 | TRBV10-1 | . | . | CASSEQSSAYEQYF | TGCGCCAGCAGTGAACAATCCTCCGCCTACGAGCAGTACTTC
TRBJ2-5 | TRBV9 | TRBD1 | . | CASSARGYQETQYF | TGTGCCAGCAGCGCCAGGGGGTACCAAGAGACCCAGTACTTC
TRBJ1-1 | TRBV9 | . | . | CASSVGPNTEAFF | TGTGCCAGCAGCGTAGGGCCTAACACTGAAGCTTTCTTT
TRBJ2-1 | TRBV5-1 | TRBD1 | . | CASTGQGYDEQFF | TGCGCCAGCACGGGACAGGGGTACGATGAGCAGTTCTTC
TRBJ1-2 | TRBV29-1 | TRBD1 | . | CSVGDRDGGYTF | TGCAGCGTTGGGGACAGGGACGGTGGCTACACCTTC
TRBJ1-4 | TRBV30 | . | . | CAWNGWGQADNEKLFF | TGTGCCTGGAATGGATGGGGCCAGGCTGATAATGAAAAACTGTTTTTT
TRBJ1-1 | TRBV27 | TRBD1 | . | CASSFRQGALVNTEAFF | TGTGCCAGCAGTTTCCGACAGGGGGCATTGGTGAACACTGAAGCTTTCTTT